Each of the 8 T cell receptor beta chains below was sequenced from the same sample in a study of beta chain features in type 1 diabetes (dated by TCRdb to between 2017 and 2018). The library relied on the immunoSEQ multiplex PCR assay. The entire isolated RNA was reverse transcribed using the High Capacity cDNA Reverse Transcription Kit, and thus expressed TCRB transcripts were sequenced. The immuneACCESS repertoire file appears here via TCRdb, limited to in-frame rearrangements. These files lack a portion of the clones; in checked studies, under half of the deficit traces to unresolved V genes, and the cause of the others is not known. The sample table contains roughly 300,000 clones; only one count was recorded for approximately 9.7% of them. The ten largest clones represent about 1% of the sample. No cognate antigen is known for these TCRs. Overall study results and their limits: A moderate but significant shortening of TCRB CDR3 length was observed in type 1 diabetes patients in all four CD4+ subsets.

Sequencing was carried out using central memory CD4+ T cells from blood. The source of these receptors is a man in his thirties or forties with type 1 diabetes.

V is TRBV13 and J is TRBJ2-5, with 8 bases matching TRBD1. V shed 8 bases, J shed 3 bases, and the junction held 8 bases outside the gene matches. CDR3 size: 14 residues. In germline, CDR1 is PRHDT, CDR2 FYEKMQ (reference sequence). The CDR3 here is CASFRTGLEETQYF. The CDR3 coding sequence is TGTGCCAGCTTCCGGACAGGGTTGGAAGAGACCCAGTACTTC.

This clone was counted many times. The rearrangement uses TRBV7-2 and TRBJ2-3; maybe TRBD2 (5 bases). Trimming stripped 2 bases from V and 1 base from J, with 7 bases between. The germline V gene encodes CDR1 SGHTA and CDR2 FQGNSA. The CDR3 contains 14 residues. The CDR3 nucleotides are TGTGCCAGCAGCTTAATCGGGGGCACAGATACGCAGTATTTT. Its protein product is CASSLIGGTDTQYF.

V gene TRBV9 combines with J gene TRBJ1-1; D remains unclear. The length of the CDR3 is 16 residues. Trimming removed 0 bases at V and 3 bases at J, with 15 bases between. CDR1 and CDR2 (germline): SGDLS, YYNGEE. CDR3 in amino acids: CASSVGPDGRDTEAFF. DNA for the CDR3: TGTGCCAGCAGCGTAGGCCCAGACGGGAGGGACACTGAAGCTTTCTTT.

This clone turned up a few times. V and J are TRBV7-8 and TRBJ2-7; tentatively, D is TRBD1 (6 bases). CDR1 and CDR2 from the germline V gene are SGHVS and FQNEAQ. The CDR3 contains 13 residues. Between the trimmed V and J ends, which lost 8 bases and 4 bases, there was a span of 15 bases. CDR3 bases: TGTGCCAGCGTCAGGGGCGATGGGTACGAGCAGTACTTC. Residues: CASVRGDGYEQYF. Together with reference TRBV7-8 and TRBJ2-7, the CDR3 gives the full variable domain: GAGVSQSPRYKVAKRGQDVALRCDPISGHVSLFWYQQALGQGPEFLTYFQNEAQLDKSGLPSDRFFAERPEGSVSTLKIQRTQQEDSAVYLCASVRGDGYEQYFGPGTRLTVT.

The V gene is TRBV10-2, the J gene TRBJ1-2, with a possible D match to TRBD1 (6 bases). CDR1 and CDR2 from the germline V gene are WSHSY and SAAADI. Trimming took 4 bases from V and 4 from J, leaving 13 bases between them. The CDR3 loop spans 14 amino acids. The DNA of the CDR3 is TGCGCCAGCAGTGCCAACAGGGATCCCTATGGCTACACCTTC. Its translation: CASSANRDPYGYTF.

This clone was observed a few times. Other DNA sequences in this sample translate to the same CDR3. This rearrangement joins TRBV15 to TRBJ1-1; unclear D gene. Germline loops: CDR1 LNHNV, CDR2 YYDKDF (reference sequence). There are 13 residues in the CDR3. V lost 0 bases and J 1 base, leaving 3 bases between the germline ends. The CDR3 DNA reads as TGTGCCACCAGCAGAGACAGGAACACTGAAGCTTTCTTT. This encodes CATSRDRNTEAFF. Filled out from reference TRBV15 and TRBJ1-1, the complete variable domain reads DAMVIQNPRYQVTQFGKPVTLSCSQTLNHNVMYWYQQKSSQAPKLLFHYYDKDFNNEADTPDNFQSRRPNTSFCFLDIRSPGLGDTAMYLCATSRDRNTEAFFGQGTRLTVV.

The V call is TRBV11-2, the J call TRBJ2-7; D might be TRBD1 or TRBD2, each matching 5 bases. V was pared by 1 base and J by 0 bases, with 13 bases between. Germline-derived CDR1 and CDR2 are SGHAT and FQNNGV. The CDR3 length is 16 residues. The CDR3 here is CASSLAGQPSSYEQYF. Written as DNA, the CDR3 is TGTGCCAGCAGCTTAGCGGGGCAGCCGAGCTCCTACGAGCAGTACTTC.

This chain's CDR3 is CSVVIGNYGYTF. CDR3 DNA sequence: TGCAGCGTTGTAATAGGAAACTATGGCTACACCTTC. This sequence joins TRBV29-1 and TRBJ1-2, with D uncertain. Germline V gene lookup returns CDR1 SQVTM and CDR2 ANQGSEA. The CDR3 sequence is 12 residues long. Trimming shortened V by 4 bases and J by 2 bases, and 8 bases separated the two germline ends.